Below are 12 T cell receptor beta chains sequenced from a single sample in a study of T cells in Graves' hyperthyroidism and ophthalmopathy. RNA transcripts provided the source from which TCR beta CDR3 regions were amplified. First-round RT-PCR targeting the TCR CDR3 was performed with the HTBI primer set. TCRdb passed the multiplex PCR reads through MiXCR, listing each CDR3 protein once. This sample carries 480,000 or so distinct CDR3 sequences, approximately 48% of them seen once, and the ten largest clones take about 43%. Sequenced material: peripheral blood or thyroid tissue (not recorded which). These receptors were taken from an adult woman with Graves' disease, either hyperthyroidism or ophthalmopathy (not recorded which).

V usage is TRBV7-9 and J usage is TRBJ1-4; D unresolved. Trimming took off 5 bases at V and 7 bases at J, with 14 bases between the two ends. The CDR3 covers 14 residues. Germline CDR1 reads SEHNR; CDR2 reads FQNEAQ (reference sequence). The CDR3 region is CASSPAWGGEKLFF. CDR3 DNA: TGTGCCAGCAGCCCAGCGTGGGGTGGTGAAAAACTGTTTTTT.

The chain combines TRBV7-9 with TRBJ2-7, with D perhaps being TRBD1 or TRBD2 (6 bases each). The CDR3 is 16 amino acids. Trimming shortened V by 0 bases and J by 4 bases, and 16 bases separated the two germline ends. Germline V gives CDR1 SEHNR, CDR2 FQNEAQ (reference sequence). The CDR3 reads CASSLAEGGEGYEQYF. The DNA of the CDR3 is TGTGCCAGCAGCTTAGCGGAGGGGGGAGAAGGTTACGAGCAGTACTTC.

The chain recombines TRBV2 with TRBJ2-5, with D tentatively TRBD1 (6 bases). The germline V and J ends were trimmed by 6 bases and 5 bases, with 16 bases remaining between them. The CDR3 loop spans 14 amino acids. In germline, CDR1 is SNHLY, CDR2 FYNNEI. The CDR3 is CASSVGGVSETQYF. CDR3 DNA: TGTGCCAGCAGCGTAGGGGGAGTAAGCGAGACCCAGTACTTC. Full variable domain (outside the CDR3, taken from reference TRBV2 and TRBJ2-5): EPEVTQTPSHQVTQMGQEVILRCVPISNHLYFYWYRQILGQKVEFLVSFYNNEISEKSEIFDDQFSVERPDGSNFTLKIRSTKLEDSAMYFCASSVGGVSETQYFGPGTRLLVL.

This clonotype is a singleton in its sample. This sequence joins TRBV4-2 and TRBJ2-7, with 9 bases lining up with TRBD2. Germline CDR1 reads LGHNA; CDR2 reads YNFKEQ. The V gene end was trimmed by 1 base and the J gene end by 6 bases; junction bases not matched to a gene: 4. CDR3 length: 14 residues. The CDR3 is CASSQGGSGGEQYF. As DNA, the CDR3 is TGTGCCAGCAGCCAAGGGGGTAGCGGGGGCGAGCAGTACTTC.

This clonotype was counted at least ten times. The V and J genes are TRBV7-8 and TRBJ1-5; D is undetermined. V dropped 3 bases and J dropped 2 bases, with 14 bases sitting between them. Germline CDR1 and CDR2: SGHVS and FQNEAQ. The CDR3 runs to 16 residues. CDR3 sequence: CASSLIQTSRNQPQHF. CDR3 DNA sequence: TGTGCCAGCAGCTTGATACAGACCTCCCGCAATCAGCCCCAGCATTTT.

Here the CDR3 DNA reads TGTGCCACCTCATTCGAAGGAGGTGAGCAGTTCTTC. Protein: CATSFEGGEQFF. The genes are TRBV24-1 and TRBJ2-1, with D possibly being TRBD2 (5 bases). Trimming shortened V by 9 bases and J by 9 bases, and 14 bases separated the two germline ends. CDR1 and CDR2 (germline): KGHDR, SFDVKD. This CDR3 has 12 amino acids.

The chain links TRBV7-9 to TRBJ2-7; 8 nucleotides agree with TRBD1. J lost 5 bases, V lost 2 bases, and 11 bases had no gene match. The CDR3 consists of 16 residues. In germline, CDR1 is SEHNR, CDR2 FQNEAQ (reference sequence). This chain's CDR3 is CASSLILGQGADEQYF. The CDR3 DNA is TGTGCCAGCAGCTTAATTCTGGGGCAGGGGGCGGACGAGCAGTACTTC.

This clonotype was seen many times. This rearrangement joins TRBV10-2 to TRBJ1-2; the D is unclear. The CDR3 runs to 18 residues. V was shortened by 5 bases and J by 1 base, with 23 bases between the two germline ends. Germline assignment: CDR1 WSHSY and CDR2 SAAADI. Here the CDR3 reads CASSPGLGQVPFNYGYTF. CDR3 nucleotide sequence: TGCGCCAGCAGTCCGGGTCTCGGCCAGGTCCCCTTTAACTATGGCTACACCTTC.

The J gene is TRBJ1-5, the V gene TRBV2, with D perhaps TRBD1 (5 bases). Germline V gives CDR1 SNHLY, CDR2 FYNNEI. The CDR3 contains 15 residues. Trimming took off 3 bases at V and 6 bases at J, with 15 bases between the two ends. CDR3 bases: TGTGCCAGCAGTGAGTCAGGGCCCCTGGGTCAGCCCCAGCATTTT. This encodes CASSESGPLGQPQHF.

The rearrangement uses TRBV7-8 and TRBJ2-2; 10 positions match TRBD1. The V and J ends lost 1 base and 7 bases, in that order; junction bases with no gene match: 12. Germline values: CDR1 SGHVS, CDR2 FQNEAQ. The CDR3 contains 18 residues. This CDR3 reads CASSLGPLGQGIYGELFF. In DNA, the CDR3 is TGTGCCAGCAGCTTAGGTCCATTGGGACAGGGGATCTACGGGGAGCTGTTTTTT.

V and J are TRBV29-1 and TRBJ2-5; D is ambiguous. This CDR3 contains 13 residues. Germline CDR1 reads SQVTM; CDR2 reads ANQGSEA. Trimming took 5 bases from V and 4 from J, leaving 14 bases between them. CDR3 region: CSVTPLGPETQYF. The DNA of the CDR3 is TGCAGCGTTACCCCCCTCGGACCAGAGACCCAGTACTTC.

Points on this clonotype: A much larger clone lies a single base off, so this may be a read error. The chain uses TRBV6-6 and TRBJ2-5; D may be TRBD2 (5 bases). The germline gives CDR1 MNHNY, CDR2 SVGAGI (reference sequence). V lost 4 bases and J lost 3, with 12 bases in between. This CDR3 is built from 14 residues. DNA for the CDR3: TGTGCCAGCAGTTTCAGGCGGGCAGAAGAGACCCAGTACTTC. Translated, it gives CASSFRRAEETQYF.